This TCR beta chain was identified during a study of T cell repertoires in cytomegalovirus infection. Study-level points and caveats: The ex vivo response showed dominance by HLA-C-restricted CMV-specific TCR beta clonotypes.

Only a few counts were recorded for this clonotype. No antigen is known for it. TCRdb ran MiXCR on the reads and lists one entry per CDR3 protein. Of more than 45,000 distinct CDR3 sequences listed, about 30% are singletons. This receptor was identified in a human donor in good health (CMV status not recorded). Some clones in this sample may be carry-over from other donors' samples. Material: PBMCs, sequenced either directly or after in vitro stimulation (not recorded which).

CDR3 in amino acids: CASKASTTNEQFF. CDR3 nucleotides: TGTGCCAGCAAGGCGTCAACTACCAATGAGCAGTTCTTC. The V and J genes are TRBV27 and TRBJ2-1; D is unclear. The CDR3 spans 13 residues. From germline, CDR1 is MNHEY and CDR2 SMNVEV (reference sequence). Trimming took 7 bases from V and 6 from J, leaving 13 bases between them.